The T cell receptor beta chain described here comes from a study of blood T cell repertoires in COVID-19. Study background: Italy, Spain and the United States were the sources of the convalescent and acute COVID-19 samples.

V dropped 0 bases and J dropped 4 bases, with 15 bases sitting between them. CDR3 length: 16 amino acids. Per germline, CDR1 LGHNA and CDR2 YNFKEQ. Methods used by the authors: Scientists estimated how many nucleated cells there were by amplifying reference gene primers. The repertoire was sequenced with immunoSEQ multiplex PCR; TCRdb's copy has only in-frame clones and lacks some. V, J and clone size derive from that table, while D and trimming were established from the DNA sequence. The profile shows some 320,000 clones, over 85% of them singletons. Enrollees, about 18 to 89 years old, lived in 25 or so US areas. Allocation to cohorts depended on clinical history reported by the participants.

The chain is built from TRBV4-2 and TRBJ1-1; D might be TRBD1 (5 bases). This TCR was sampled from a woman aged 45 to 65 who had been exposed to COVID-19. Sequenced: PBMCs or T cells enriched from blood (not recorded which). The CDR3 loop reads CASSQDVWGLGTEAFF. DNA for the CDR3: TGTGCCAGCAGCCAAGATGTGTGGGGCCTTGGCACTGAAGCTTTCTTT.